Described below is a single T cell receptor (beta chain) sequence and its context. Authors' processing steps: The authors estimated nucleated cell counts from reference gene primer amplification. Profiled with immunoSEQ multiplex PCR; TCRdb holds only in-frame clones, not every one. The V and J calls and clone size were taken over from that table, and D and trimming were inferred from the DNA. The table includes around 700,000 clones, about 87% detected once. The CDR3 sequence is 15 residues long. The V gene lost 1 base and the J gene lost 5 bases, with 15 bases spanning the gap. Germline loops: CDR1 SGHRS, CDR2 YFSETQ. This sample was taken from a study of blood T cell repertoires in COVID-19. Study context: COVID-19 samples, acute and convalescent, were from the United States, Italy and Spain. Sources were T cells, B-cell-depleted T cells, or PBMCs; the material itself was cDNA or gDNA.

This TCR derives from a young woman with acute or convalescent COVID-19. The source material was peripheral blood. This chain uses TRBV5-1 with TRBJ1-1; D call uncertain. In DNA, the CDR3 is TGCGCCAGCAGCTTGTTTCGAGGGATGATGACTGAAGCTTTCTTT. Residues: CASSLFRGMMTEAFF.